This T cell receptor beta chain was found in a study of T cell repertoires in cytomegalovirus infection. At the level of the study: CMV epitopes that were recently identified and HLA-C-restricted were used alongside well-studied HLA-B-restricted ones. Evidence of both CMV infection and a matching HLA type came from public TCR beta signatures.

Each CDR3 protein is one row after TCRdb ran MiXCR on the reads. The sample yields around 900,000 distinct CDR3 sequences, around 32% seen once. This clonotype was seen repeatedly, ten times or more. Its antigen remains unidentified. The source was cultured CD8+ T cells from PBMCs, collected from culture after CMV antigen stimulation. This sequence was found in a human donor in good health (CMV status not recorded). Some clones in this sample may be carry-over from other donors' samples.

CDR3: CASSQNRDGPLDEQFF. The CDR3 nucleotides read TGTGCCAGCAGCCAAAACCGGGACGGGCCCCTGGATGAGCAGTTCTTC. V usage is TRBV7-6 and J usage is TRBJ2-1; either TRBD1 or TRBD2 may supply D (5 bases each). The germline gives CDR1 SGHVS, CDR2 FNYEAQ. The ends were cut back, 5 bases at V and 8 bases at J, with 22 bases in the middle. This CDR3 is 16 amino acids long.